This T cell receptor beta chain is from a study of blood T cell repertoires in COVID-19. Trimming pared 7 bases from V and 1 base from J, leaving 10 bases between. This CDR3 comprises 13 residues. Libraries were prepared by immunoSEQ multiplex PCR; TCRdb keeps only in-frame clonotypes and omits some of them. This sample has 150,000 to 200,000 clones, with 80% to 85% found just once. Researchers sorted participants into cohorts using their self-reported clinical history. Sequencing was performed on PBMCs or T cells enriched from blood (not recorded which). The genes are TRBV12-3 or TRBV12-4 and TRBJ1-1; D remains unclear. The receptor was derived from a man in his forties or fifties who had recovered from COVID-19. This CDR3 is CASIVAGNTEAFF. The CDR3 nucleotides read TGTGCCAGCATCGTGGCAGGGAACACTGAAGCTTTCTTT.